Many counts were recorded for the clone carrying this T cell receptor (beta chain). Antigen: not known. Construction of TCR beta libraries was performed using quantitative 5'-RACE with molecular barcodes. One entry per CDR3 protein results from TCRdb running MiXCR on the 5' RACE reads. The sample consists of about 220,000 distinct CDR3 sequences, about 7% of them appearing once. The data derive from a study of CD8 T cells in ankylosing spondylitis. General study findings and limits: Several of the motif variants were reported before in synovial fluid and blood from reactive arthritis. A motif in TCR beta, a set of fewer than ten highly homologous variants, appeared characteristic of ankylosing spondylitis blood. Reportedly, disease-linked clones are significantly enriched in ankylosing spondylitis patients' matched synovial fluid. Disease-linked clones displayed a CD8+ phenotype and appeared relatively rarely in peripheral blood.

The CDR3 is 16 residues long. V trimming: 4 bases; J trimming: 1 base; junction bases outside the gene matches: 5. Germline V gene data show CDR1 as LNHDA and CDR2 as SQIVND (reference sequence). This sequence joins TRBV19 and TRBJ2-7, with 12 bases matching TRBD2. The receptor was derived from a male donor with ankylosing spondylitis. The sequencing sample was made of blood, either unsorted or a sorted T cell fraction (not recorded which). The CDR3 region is CASSSGLAGRSYEQYF. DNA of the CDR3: TGTGCCAGTAGTAGTGGACTAGCGGGGCGATCCTACGAGCAGTACTTC.